Each of the 21 T cell receptor beta chains below was sequenced from the same sample in a study of CD8+CD57+ T cells in acquired aplastic anemia. Template material for TCR beta VDJ and CDR3 profiling consisted of genomic DNA. TCRdb re-called the reads through MiXCR, storing one row per CDR3 protein. The sample has 55,000 to 60,000 distinct CDR3 sequences, about 56% seen once. The patients chosen for sequencing had shown expansion of CD8+CD57+ cells (detected by flow cytometry). The source material was sorted CD4+, CD8+, or CD8+CD57+ T cells (not recorded which) from PBMCs. Receptor source: a human donor with aplastic anemia.

This clonotype was seen ten or more times. The chain has TRBV6-5 and TRBJ1-4; D gene ambiguous. The V gene's germline CDR1 is MNHEY and CDR2 SVGAGI. V lost 0 bases and J lost 4, with 15 bases in between. The CDR3 spans 17 residues. Written as DNA, the CDR3 is TGTGCCAGCAGTTACTCCGAAACTGTGGTAGTTAATGAAAAACTGTTTTTT. Protein product: CASSYSETVVVNEKLFF.

This chain uses TRBV10-3 with TRBJ1-2; 7 nucleotides align to TRBD1. Germline CDR1 reads ENHRY; CDR2 reads SYGVKD. The CDR3 is made up of 15 amino acids. Unmatched junction bases numbered 12, after V lost 4 bases and J lost 7 bases. This CDR3 is CAISGQGGPILGYTF. The CDR3 DNA follows: TGTGCCATCAGTGGACAGGGAGGGCCTATTCTTGGCTACACCTTC.

This clonotype showed up many times. The genes are TRBV7-9 and TRBJ1-1; 8 nucleotides line up with TRBD1. V shed 6 bases, J shed 4 bases, and the junction held 7 bases outside the gene matches. CDR3 length equals 14 residues. Germline CDR1 SEHNR, CDR2 FQNEAQ (reference sequence). CDR3 region: CASRPGGAGTEAFF. The CDR3 nucleotides are TGTGCCAGCAGGCCAGGGGGCGCGGGCACTGAAGCTTTCTTT.

This clonotype has at least ten counts. The V gene is TRBV7-9, the J gene TRBJ1-1; D not resolved. The germline V and J ends were trimmed by 2 bases and 10 bases, with 11 bases remaining between them. From germline, CDR1 is SEHNR and CDR2 FQNEAQ (reference sequence). This CDR3 is built from 12 residues. CDR3 residues: CASSLKGRVAFF. As DNA, the CDR3 is TGTGCCAGCAGCTTAAAGGGTCGAGTAGCTTTCTTT.

V gene TRBV9 combines with J gene TRBJ1-1; 10 bases agree with TRBD1. The CDR3 extends over 15 amino acids. Germline V gene data show CDR1 as SGDLS and CDR2 as YYNGEE. Trimming cost V 0 bases and J 5 bases; bases outside gene matches: 4. CDR3 in DNA: TGTGCCAGCAGCGTAGCGGGACAGGGGAGGACTGAAGCTTTCTTT. This translates into CASSVAGQGRTEAFF.

This clonotype was counted at least ten times. V gene TRBV5-1 combines with J gene TRBJ2-7, with D possibly matching TRBD1 (6 bases). The germline V gene encodes CDR1 SGHRS and CDR2 YFSETQ. The CDR3 loop spans 13 amino acids. Trimming pared 0 bases from V and 5 bases from J, leaving 9 bases between. CDR3 in amino acids: CASSLGQVDEQYF. CDR3 DNA: TGCGCCAGCAGCTTGGGACAGGTCGACGAGCAGTACTTC.

The chain is built from TRBV25-1 and TRBJ1-2; D is ambiguous. Trimming removed 4 bases at V and 5 bases at J, with 8 bases between. Germline V CDR1 and CDR2: MGHDK, SYGVNS. CDR3 length: 12 amino acids. CDR3 amino acids: CASSVTEYGYTF. The CDR3, as DNA: TGTGCCAGCAGTGTAACGGAATATGGCTACACCTTC.

This clonotype has a count of ten or more. The CDR3 protein is CASSWENTDTQYF. DNA of the CDR3: TGTGCCAGTAGTTGGGAGAACACAGATACGCAGTATTTT. The J gene is TRBJ2-3, the V gene TRBV19, with D maybe TRBD2 (5 bases). Germline V gene lookup returns CDR1 LNHDA and CDR2 SQIVND (reference sequence). This CDR3 has 13 residues. V lost 5 bases and J 2 bases, leaving 8 bases between the germline ends.

The genes are TRBV25-1 and TRBJ1-2; D gene unclear. With 3 bases removed from V and 7 bases from J, the gap between germline ends came to 12 bases. This CDR3 is 13 amino acids long. The V gene's germline CDR1 is MGHDK and CDR2 SYGVNS. The CDR3 region has the DNA TGTGCCAGCAGTGACGGACGGACTAGTGGCTACACCTTC. Its translation is CASSDGRTSGYTF.

This clonotype was counted many times. This chain links TRBV4-2 with TRBJ2-3; D is undetermined. CDR1 LGHNA and CDR2 YNFKEQ come from the germline V gene. The CDR3 consists of 11 residues. Trimming shortened V by 1 base and J by 5 bases, and 1 base separated the two germline ends. The CDR3 loop reads CASSQGDTQYF. The CDR3 bases are TGTGCCAGCAGCCAAGGAGATACGCAGTATTTT.

The chain has TRBV7-2 and TRBJ2-7; D may match TRBD1 or TRBD2 (7 bases each). Deletions cut 11 bases from V and 4 bases from J, with 15 bases between. This CDR3 region has 12 residues. Germline V lookup: CDR1 SGHTA, CDR2 FQGNSA. The DNA for the CDR3 is TGTGCCTCAGGGAGGGGGCCGTACGAGCAGTACTTC. Translation gives CASGRGPYEQYF.

The chain couples TRBV10-3 to TRBJ2-7; D is possibly TRBD1 (6 bases). Germline V CDR1 and CDR2: ENHRY, SYGVKD. CDR3 length equals 13 residues. V was shortened by 6 bases and J by 3 bases, with 12 bases between the two germline ends. CDR3 DNA sequence: TGTGCCATCAGGACCGCACAGGGCTACGAGCAGTACTTC. Translating gives CAIRTAQGYEQYF.

The rearrangement links TRBV20-1 to TRBJ1-2, with TRBD1 matching over 12 bases. CDR1 is DFQATT, CDR2 SNEGSKA, per germline (reference sequence). The CDR3 is made up of 12 amino acids. The junction had 1 base not matched to a gene; V was cut back by 5 bases and J by 6 bases. For the CDR3, the DNA is TGCAGTGCTCGGGACAGGGGGCATGGCTACACCTTC. It yields the protein CSARDRGHGYTF.

About this clonotype: Since a much larger clone is just one base distant, this may be a read error. The V gene is TRBV7-8, the J gene TRBJ2-5; 11 bases are shared with TRBD1. Germline V lookup: CDR1 SGHVS, CDR2 FQNEAQ. The CDR3 covers 15 residues. V was pared by 6 bases and J by 11 bases, with 14 bases of the junction left unmatched. The CDR3 coding sequence is TGTGCCAGCAGTTACGGACAGGGGGCTAGGAATGAGCAGTACTTC. Translating gives CASSYGQGARNEQYF.

This clonotype was seen once. The rearrangement uses TRBV7-9 and TRBJ2-7, with a tentative D call TRBD2 (6 bases). The CDR3 has 15 residues. CDR1 and CDR2 from the germline V gene are SEHNR and FQNEAQ (reference sequence). Trimming took off 4 bases at V and 0 bases at J, with 13 bases between the two ends. The CDR3 DNA reads TGTGCCAGCAGCTCAAGCCCCGGGAGCTCCTACGAGCAGTACTTC. Its protein product is CASSSSPGSSYEQYF.

J is TRBJ2-7 and V is TRBV5-4, with a weak D call TRBD1 (6 bases). V lost 3 bases and J lost 4, with 14 bases in between. The length of the CDR3 is 14 residues. The V gene's germline CDR1 is SGHNT and CDR2 YYREEE (reference sequence). CDR3 loop: CASSSSQGGYEQYF. The CDR3 DNA reads as TGTGCCAGCAGCTCCTCACAGGGTGGATACGAGCAGTACTTC.

The V call is TRBV20-1, the J call TRBJ1-5; D uncertain. V was trimmed by 0 bases and J by 5 bases, leaving 8 bases between them. The CDR3 runs to 13 residues. Germline V gene data show CDR1 as DFQATT and CDR2 as SNEGSKA (reference sequence). The CDR3 DNA reads TGCAGTGCTAGAGATTGGACTGATCAGCCCCAGCATTTT. Its translation: CSARDWTDQPQHF.

This sequence joins TRBV25-1 and TRBJ2-5; no definite D call. The V end was cut by 7 bases, the J end by 4 bases, with 22 bases between. This CDR3 is built from 16 residues. CDR1 MGHDK and CDR2 SYGVNS come from the germline V gene. Written as DNA, the CDR3 is TGTGCCAGCACCGAGCCGGGTTCCCGGAGTGGAGAGACCCAGTACTTC. It translates to CASTEPGSRSGETQYF.

The rearrangement joins TRBV15 to TRBJ2-3, with 7 bases lining up with TRBD1. From germline, CDR1 is LNHNV and CDR2 YYDKDF (reference sequence). The CDR3 runs 14 residues. Trimming took 4 bases from V and 6 from J; bases not matched to a gene: 7. The CDR3 DNA follows: TGTGCCACCAGCACTCCCGACAGGGACGATACGCAGTATTTT. This sequence encodes CATSTPDRDDTQYF. Looking up the rest from reference TRBV15 and TRBJ2-3 gives the full variable domain: DAMVIQNPRYQVTQFGKPVTLSCSQTLNHNVMYWYQQKSSQAPKLLFHYYDKDFNNEADTPDNFQSRRPNTSFCFLDIRSPGLGDTAMYLCATSTPDRDDTQYFGPGTRLTVL.

The gene calls are TRBV2 and TRBJ1-2, with D possibly matching TRBD1 (5 bases). The V gene lost 3 bases and the J gene lost 6 bases, with 8 bases spanning the gap. Germline-derived CDR1 and CDR2 are SNHLY and FYNNEI. This CDR3 is 12 amino acids long. The CDR3 nucleotides read TGTGCCAGCAGTGACCGGGGACATGGCTACACCTTC. It codes for CASSDRGHGYTF.

The chain joins TRBV7-8 to TRBJ2-1; tentative D call: TRBD1 (6 bases). The V gene lost 3 bases and the J gene lost 9 bases, with 12 bases spanning the gap. Germline V gene sequence: CDR1 SGHVS, CDR2 FQNEAQ. CDR3 length: 13 residues. The CDR3 reads CASSFDSRGEQFF. The CDR3 region has the DNA TGTGCCAGCAGCTTCGACTCCAGGGGTGAGCAGTTCTTC.